This T cell receptor beta chain emerged from a study of shared clonotypes between healthy human individuals. Study-level information: CD4 naive and memory got three plates each, CD8 naive two, CD8 memory one.

Profiled with immunoSEQ multiplex PCR; TCRdb holds only in-frame clones, not every one. The sample holds some 1,900,000 clones, 85% to 95% seen once. Findings and limits, study-wide: Only blood underwent sampling, and tissue repertoires likely differ. Generation probability values for non-shared clonotypes were lower than those for clonotypes shared by all four donors.

This clone was detected only once. The target antigen is unknown. From germline, CDR1 is LNHDA and CDR2 SQIVND (reference sequence). V trimming: 2 bases; J trimming: 2 bases; junction bases outside the gene matches: 3. This CDR3 has 15 amino acids. Naive CD8 isolation took CD45RO-negative cells positively selected for CCR7 and excluded terminally differentiated effector memory CD45RA+ cells. Healthy adults negative for HIV, lacking recent acute infections or vaccinations, served as donors. This TCR came from a man aged 18 to 29 in good health. This sequence joins TRBV19 and TRBJ1-5, with 7 bases fitting TRBD1. Sequencing input: naive CD8+ T cells sorted from blood. CDR3 residues: CASSITGTGNQPQHF. The DNA for the CDR3 is TGTGCCAGTAGTATAACCGGGACAGGCAATCAGCCCCAGCATTTT.